A single sample gave rise to the 16 T cell receptor beta chains below, sequenced in a study of identical twins. TCRdb reanalysed the 5' RACE reads using MiXCR and keeps one entry per CDR3 protein. The sample holds a few hundred thousand distinct CDR3 sequences, around 18% seen once. The sequenced sample consisted of naive T cells sorted from blood. The receptor source for this set is a man in his fifties in good health.

V usage is TRBV18 and J usage is TRBJ2-2, with D unresolved. Trimming shortened V by 0 bases and J by 1 base, and 6 bases separated the two germline ends. The CDR3 extends over 15 amino acids. Per the germline V gene, CDR1 is KGHSH and CDR2 is LQKENI. CDR3 amino acids: CASSPPGLNTGELFF. CDR3 in DNA: TGTGCCAGCTCACCACCAGGATTGAACACCGGGGAGCTGTTTTTT.

The chain combines TRBV5-1 with TRBJ2-7, with 8 bases lining up with TRBD2. CDR1 SGHRS and CDR2 YFSETQ come from the germline V gene. The CDR3 is 13 amino acids. The trim removed 7 bases at V and 2 bases at J, leaving 5 bases unmatched. The CDR3 spells CASGPGLAYEQYF. CDR3 coding DNA: TGCGCCAGCGGACCGGGACTAGCCTACGAGCAGTACTTC.

This clonotype was found many times. This sequence joins TRBV4-2 and TRBJ2-3, with TRBD2 matching over 10 bases. J lost 2 bases, V lost 0 bases, and 11 bases had no gene match. The CDR3 loop spans 19 amino acids. Germline CDR1 reads LGHNA; CDR2 reads YNFKEQ. The CDR3 reads CASSQDPSSGSATTDTQYF. CDR3 nucleotide sequence: TGTGCCAGCAGCCAAGATCCCTCTAGCGGGAGTGCAACCACAGATACGCAGTATTTT.

J is TRBJ2-7 and V is TRBV20-1, with D perhaps matching TRBD2 (6 bases). V gave up 2 bases and J gave up 4 bases, with 18 bases separating them. This CDR3 has 15 amino acids. The germline V gene has CDR1 DFQATT and CDR2 SNEGSKA (reference sequence). In DNA form, the CDR3 reads TGCAGTGCTAGATTAGATCGGGGGTTTCCTTACGAGCAGTACTTC. Its translation: CSARLDRGFPYEQYF.

DNA of the CDR3: TGTGCCACCAGTGATTTCGCCGGCGGGAGAGGTTACAATGAGCAGTTCTTC. Its protein is CATSDFAGGRGYNEQFF. The chain is built from TRBV24-1 and TRBJ2-1; 7 bases fit TRBD2. Germline lookup yields CDR1 KGHDR and CDR2 SFDVKD. V shed 1 base and J 4 bases; nucleotides not matched to a gene: 9. The CDR3 extends over 17 amino acids.

This chain connects TRBV27 to TRBJ1-5; D unclear. The CDR3 covers 14 residues. V dropped 2 bases and J dropped 6 bases, with 11 bases sitting between them. CDR1 is MNHEY, CDR2 SMNVEV, per germline (reference sequence). CDR3 coding DNA: TGTGCCAGCAGTTTACGGGTGCGGGGTCAGCCCCAGCATTTT. This translates into CASSLRVRGQPQHF.

This clonotype was counted a few times. The chain is built from TRBV6-2 or TRBV6-3 and TRBJ2-7, with TRBD2 matching over 8 bases. CDR1 is MNHEY, CDR2 SVGEGT, per germline. The CDR3 spans 13 residues. After removal of 8 bases from V and 5 bases from J, the junction contained 8 bases not matched to a gene. CDR3 in amino acids: CASGGLARHEQYF. The CDR3 nucleotides read TGTGCCAGCGGAGGACTAGCCCGACACGAGCAGTACTTC.

This clonotype showed up many times. The chain joins TRBV5-1 to TRBJ2-2, with a possible D match to TRBD1 (6 bases). The germline V gene encodes CDR1 SGHRS and CDR2 YFSETQ. V lost 4 bases, J lost 4 bases, and 11 bases lay in between. The CDR3 totals 14 residues. The DNA of the CDR3 is TGCGCCAGCAGCCCAGTACAGGGCACCGGGGAGCTGTTTTTT. It is translated as CASSPVQGTGELFF.

The CDR3, as DNA: TGTGCCAGCAGTTTTAGGAGGGCGAACACCGGGGAGCTGTTTTTT. Its translation: CASSFRRANTGELFF. The chain uses TRBV27 and TRBJ2-2; a weak D match, TRBD2 (6 bases). Trimming left V 3 bases short and J 0 bases short, with 8 bases between. The CDR3 has 15 amino acids. Germline CDR1 is MNHEY and CDR2 is SMNVEV (reference sequence).

This sequence joins TRBV19 and TRBJ2-2; no clear D gene. The CDR3 is made up of 13 amino acids. The V end lost 7 bases, the J end lost 7 bases, and 13 bases lay between the germline ends. Germline lookup yields CDR1 LNHDA and CDR2 SQIVND (reference sequence). DNA for the CDR3: TGTGCCAGTACCCCCGTGCCGAACGGGGAGCTGTTTTTT. This encodes CASTPVPNGELFF.

In this sample, this clonotype turned up many times. This rearrangement joins TRBV6-2 or TRBV6-3 to TRBJ2-5, with 10 positions matching TRBD2. The CDR3 runs to 17 residues. Germline CDR1 reads MNHEY; CDR2 reads SVGEGT. J was trimmed by 2 bases and V by 8 bases; bases with no gene match: 14. DNA of the CDR3: TGTGCCAGCGGAGGACTAGCGGCAAGGTTGGGGCAAGAGACCCAGTACTTC. This encodes CASGGLAARLGQETQYF.

This clonotype has at least ten counts. The chain recombines TRBV10-3 with TRBJ2-7; D remains ambiguous. Germline loops: CDR1 ENHRY, CDR2 SYGVKD. The CDR3 runs 17 residues. V dropped 2 bases and J dropped 5 bases, with 22 bases sitting between them. The CDR3 loop reads CAISEQTPGLSRHEQYF. The DNA for the CDR3 is TGTGCCATCAGTGAGCAAACACCGGGCCTCTCGCGGCACGAGCAGTACTTC.

J is TRBJ2-7 and V is TRBV5-1; D is unresolved. Between the trimmed V and J ends, which lost 4 bases and 0 bases, there was a span of 8 bases. The CDR3 consists of 13 residues. Germline CDR1 and CDR2: SGHRS and YFSETQ. The CDR3 here is CASSADNSYEQYF. DNA of the CDR3: TGCGCCAGCAGCGCTGACAACTCCTACGAGCAGTACTTC.

This clonotype was found a few times. The chain employs TRBV28 and TRBJ2-7, with 10 positions matching TRBD1. V lost 9 bases, J lost 3 bases, and 5 bases stayed unmatched. Germline CDR1 reads MDHEN; CDR2 reads SYDVKM. The CDR3 has 13 amino acids. The CDR3 sequence is CASRDRGGYEQYF. For the CDR3, the DNA is TGTGCCAGTAGGGACAGGGGAGGCTACGAGCAGTACTTC.

The chain couples TRBV7-2 to TRBJ2-7; no reliable D call. Germline CDR1 and CDR2: SGHTA and FQGNSA. This CDR3 has 15 amino acids. The V gene lost 1 base and the J gene lost 3 bases, with 13 bases spanning the gap. CDR3 sequence reads: CASSLVGPDGYEQYF. CDR3 coding DNA: TGTGCCAGCAGCTTAGTCGGCCCGGACGGCTACGAGCAGTACTTC.

The rearrangement uses TRBV14 and TRBJ2-7; a weak D match, TRBD2 (5 bases). CDR1 and CDR2 (germline): SGHDN, FVKESK. This CDR3 comprises 15 residues. Trimming took 1 base from V and 2 from J, leaving 12 bases between them. The CDR3 here is CASSQALAWPYEQYF. DNA for the CDR3: TGTGCCAGCAGCCAAGCTCTAGCCTGGCCCTACGAGCAGTACTTC.